Included here is one T cell receptor beta chain sequence, with context. The V end lost 1 base, the J end lost 8 bases, and 12 bases lay between the germline ends. This CDR3 has 14 residues. Per germline, CDR1 SNHLY and CDR2 FYNNEI. Primers for the PCR totalled 60 Vbeta and 13 Jbeta. The table came from immunoSEQ multiplex PCR; TCRdb's copy has only in-frame clones and leaves some out. Here the sample spans approximately 190,000 clones, 80% to 85% being singletons. The sample originates from a study of cytomegalovirus exposure and HLA in healthy donors. The V gene is TRBV2, the J gene TRBJ2-1; D is ambiguous. The sequenced material came from PBMCs. This sequence was found in a woman aged 50 to 60 in good health and CMV-seropositive. CDR3 bases: TGTGCCAGCAGTGAAGAAATGCTCGCGGATGAGCAGTTCTTC. It is translated as CASSEEMLADEQFF. The full variable domain, rest sourced from reference TRBV2 and TRBJ2-1, is EPEVTQTPSHQVTQMGQEVILRCVPISNHLYFYWYRQILGQKVEFLVSFYNNEISEKSEIFDDQFSVERPDGSNFTLKIRSTKLEDSAMYFCASSEEMLADEQFFGPGTRLTVL.